This T cell receptor (beta chain) was identified during a study of vaccination and CD4 T cells after COVID-19. Turning to the study itself: Convalescent patients had positive nasal swab PCR results for SARS-CoV-2. Disease was mild in fewer than 10 and severe in one. Overlapping spike peptides served as the stimulus for the cells. These peptides came from SARS-CoV-2 and from the common cold coronaviruses HCoV-NL63, HCoV-OC43 and HCoV-229E.

As concerns this clonotype: The antigen is unknown.

V shed 10 bases and J 3 bases; nucleotides not matched to a gene: 10. CDR1 is LNHNV and CDR2 is YYDKDF in the germline V gene (reference sequence). The CDR3 runs 16 residues. Treatment given: roughly ten-day PBMC culture with coronavirus spike peptide pools or control peptides (ViraFEST assay). Dates of positive PCR ran from March to December 2020, before US Alpha, Beta and Delta variants. Investigators isolated CD4+ T cells by negative selection after 10 days of culture. Cultured CD4+ T cell DNA underwent sequencing with the Oncomine TCR Beta short-read assay. TCRdb re-called the PCR reads with MiXCR, one entry per CDR3 protein. The repertoire has roughly 18,000 distinct CDR3 sequences, 40% to 50% of them found once; the top ten carry roughly 6.7%.

The TCR comes from a human donor who had recovered from COVID-19. This material consisted of CD4+ T cells from blood, cultured in vitro, taken after SARS-CoV-2 vaccination. The rearrangement uses TRBV15 and TRBJ2-1, with 12 positions matching TRBD2. CDR3 DNA sequence: TGTGCCATATCTAGCGGGAGGGCGCCCTACTACAATGAGCAGTTCTTC. It is translated as CAISSGRAPYYNEQFF.